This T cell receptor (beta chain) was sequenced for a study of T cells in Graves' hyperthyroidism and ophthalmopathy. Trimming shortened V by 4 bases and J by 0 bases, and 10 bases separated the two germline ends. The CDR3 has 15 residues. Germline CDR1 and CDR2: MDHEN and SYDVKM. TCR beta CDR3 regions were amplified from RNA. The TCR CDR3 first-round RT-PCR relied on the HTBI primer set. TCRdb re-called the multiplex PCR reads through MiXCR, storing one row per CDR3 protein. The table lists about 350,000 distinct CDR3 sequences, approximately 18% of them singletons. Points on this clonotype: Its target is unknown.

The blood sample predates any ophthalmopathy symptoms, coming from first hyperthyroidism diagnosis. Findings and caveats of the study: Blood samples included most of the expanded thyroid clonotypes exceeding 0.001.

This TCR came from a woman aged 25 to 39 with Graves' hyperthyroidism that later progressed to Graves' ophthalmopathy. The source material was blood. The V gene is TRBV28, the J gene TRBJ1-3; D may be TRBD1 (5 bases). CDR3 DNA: TGTGCCAGCAGTTCAGGGTCACACTCTGGAAACACCATATATTTT. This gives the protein CASSSGSHSGNTIYF.